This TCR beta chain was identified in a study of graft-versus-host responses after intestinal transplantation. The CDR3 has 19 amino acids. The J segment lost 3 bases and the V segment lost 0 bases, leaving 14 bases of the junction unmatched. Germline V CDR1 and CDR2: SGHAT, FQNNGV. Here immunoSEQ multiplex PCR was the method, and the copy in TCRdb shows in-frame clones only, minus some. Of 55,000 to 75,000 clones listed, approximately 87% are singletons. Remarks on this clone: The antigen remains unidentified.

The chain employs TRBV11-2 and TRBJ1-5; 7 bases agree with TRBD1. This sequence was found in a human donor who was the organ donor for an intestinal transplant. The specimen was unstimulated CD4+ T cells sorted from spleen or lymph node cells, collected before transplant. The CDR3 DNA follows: TGTGCCAGCAGCTTAGATAGGGGACGCCGGGACAGAAACAATCAGCCCCAGCATTTT. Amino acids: CASSLDRGRRDRNNQPQHF.